The T cell receptor beta chain under discussion was sequenced for a study of shared clonotypes between healthy human individuals. For the study at large: Three CD4 naive, three CD4 memory, two CD8 naive and one CD8 memory plate were used per donor.

TCRdb's table, derived via immunoSEQ multiplex PCR, lists solely in-frame clones and lacks some. The repertoire holds 2 million to 2.5 million clones, with over 85% as singletons. In the case of this clone: Its antigen is undetermined.

Germline V gene data show CDR1 as SGDLS and CDR2 as YYNGEE. The CDR3 loop spans 15 amino acids. Trimming cost V 0 bases and J 5 bases; bases outside gene matches: 8. Study-level results: Owing to a small donor count, the genetic and exposure-history diversity represented was limited. Larger estimated richness was generally seen in naive subsets than in memory subsets.

CD45RO negativity and positive selection for CCR7 defined naive CD8 cells, a population that excluded terminally differentiated effector memory CD45RA+ cells. The sequencing input was naive CD8+ T cells sorted from blood. This clonotype was obtained from a man aged 18-30 years in good health. J is TRBJ2-7 and V is TRBV9; TRBD1 matches 7 bases. CDR3 residues: CASSVAATGLHEQYF. CDR3 coding DNA: TGTGCCAGCAGCGTAGCAGCGACAGGGCTCCACGAGCAGTACTTC.